What follows are 25 T cell receptor beta chains derived from one specimen sequenced in a study of blood T cell repertoires in COVID-19. This table comes from immunoSEQ multiplex PCR, and its TCRdb copy is limited to in-frame clones, with some not included. The table records more than 95,000 clones, more than 75% of them present only once. The sequenced sample was peripheral blood. The receptors stem from a man in his fifties or sixties with acute or convalescent COVID-19.

This chain links TRBV28 with TRBJ2-5; D is possibly TRBD1 (5 bases). The germline V gene encodes CDR1 MDHEN and CDR2 SYDVKM. V was shortened by 5 bases and J by 1 base, with 11 bases between the two germline ends. The CDR3 sequence is 14 residues long. CDR3 DNA: TGTGCCAGCAGTAGGGGCCCGTTCCAAGAGACCCAGTACTTC. Translating gives CASSRGPFQETQYF.

CDR3 sequence reads: CASSEDRVKGYTF. The CDR3 DNA reads as TGTGCCAGCAGCGAGGACAGGGTAAAGGGCTACACCTTC. This chain links TRBV5-5 with TRBJ1-2; 8 positions agree with TRBD1. J was trimmed by 8 bases and V by 4 bases; bases with no gene match: 7. Per germline, CDR1 SGHKS and CDR2 YYEKEE (reference sequence). The CDR3 runs 13 residues.

This clone occurred many times. The chain employs TRBV24-1 and TRBJ1-1; unclear D gene. The CDR3 covers 13 residues. Trimming took off 9 bases at V and 8 bases at J, with 18 bases between the two ends. Germline CDR1 is KGHDR and CDR2 is SFDVKD. CDR3 sequence: CATRSMRSEEAFF. CDR3 coding DNA: TGTGCCACCCGATCCATGAGGTCAGAAGAAGCTTTCTTT.

The chain recombines TRBV28 with TRBJ2-1, with TRBD2 matching over 10 bases. The CDR3 is made up of 16 amino acids. Looked up from germline, CDR1 is MDHEN and CDR2 is SYDVKM. V was pared by 5 bases and J by 5 bases, with 9 bases of the junction left unmatched. The CDR3 loop is CASSRSGTSVHNEQFF. The CDR3 DNA reads TGTGCCAGCAGTCGATCCGGGACTAGCGTCCACAATGAGCAGTTCTTC.

The rearrangement links TRBV10-3 to TRBJ1-2, with D unresolved. V dropped 7 bases and J dropped 7 bases, with 16 bases sitting between them. CDR3 length: 13 residues. Germline V lookup: CDR1 ENHRY, CDR2 SYGVKD. The CDR3 DNA reads TGTGCCATCATGTTCGGGAGGGAGAGTGGCTACACCTTC. Translating it yields CAIMFGRESGYTF.

This chain links TRBV19 with TRBJ1-3; D perhaps matches TRBD1 (6 bases). The CDR3 covers 12 residues. Germline loops: CDR1 LNHDA, CDR2 SQIVND (reference sequence). V dropped 8 bases and J dropped 2 bases, with 7 bases sitting between them. In DNA, the CDR3 is TGTGCCAGTTCAGGGGCTGGAAACACCATATATTTT. It yields the protein CASSGAGNTIYF. Looking up the rest from reference TRBV19 and TRBJ1-3 gives the full variable domain: DGGITQSPKYLFRKEGQNVTLSCEQNLNHDAMYWYRQDPGQGLRLIYYSQIVNDFQKGDIAEGYSVSREKKESFPLTVTSAQKNPTAFYLCASSGAGNTIYFGEGSWLTVV.

The V call is TRBV6-2 or TRBV6-3, the J call TRBJ1-5, with no clear D. The CDR3 spans 16 residues. Trimming stripped 5 bases from V and 1 base from J, with 15 bases between. Germline CDR1 reads MNHEY; CDR2 reads SVGEGT. This CDR3 is CASSLKRFGSNQPQHF. CDR3 in DNA: TGTGCCAGCAGTCTCAAGCGATTTGGGAGCAATCAGCCCCAGCATTTT.

The chain has TRBV25-1 and TRBJ2-5; 8 nucleotides agree with TRBD2. Germline CDR1 is MGHDK and CDR2 is SYGVNS. The trim removed 6 bases at V and 2 bases at J, leaving 5 bases unmatched. The CDR3 is 14 residues long. The CDR3, as DNA: TGTGCCAGCAGGTTAGCGGGGCGACAAGAGACCCAGTACTTC. It specifies CASRLAGRQETQYF.

This chain connects TRBV12-5 to TRBJ2-1; 10 bases align to TRBD1. The CDR3 totals 15 residues. Germline values: CDR1 LGHNT, CDR2 FRNRAP. Germline trimming cut 6 bases from V and 7 bases from J; bases unmatched to any gene: 9. CDR3 in amino acids: CASGGPGQGRNEQFF. CDR3 DNA sequence: TGTGCTAGTGGGGGCCCGGGACAGGGGAGGAATGAGCAGTTCTTC.

CDR3 region: CASSLGQGSYTEAFF. The CDR3 DNA reads as TGCGCCAGCAGCCTGGGACAGGGGAGTTACACTGAAGCTTTCTTT. The rearrangement joins TRBV5-1 to TRBJ1-1; TRBD1 matches 10 bases. Germline CDR1 SGHRS, CDR2 YFSETQ. V trimming: 4 bases; J trimming: 3 bases; junction bases outside the gene matches: 6. The CDR3 consists of 15 residues.

The gene calls are TRBV29-1 and TRBJ1-4; TRBD1 is a possible D gene (6 bases). CDR3 size: 14 residues. Deletions cut 4 bases from V and 4 bases from J, with 13 bases between. CDR1 is SQVTM and CDR2 is ANQGSEA in the germline V gene. Here the CDR3 reads CSVGQASGNEKLFF. The CDR3 DNA follows: TGCAGCGTTGGACAGGCTTCGGGTAATGAAAAACTGTTTTTT.

In its sample, this clone was seen once. The chain carries TRBV28 and TRBJ1-1; D possibly corresponds to TRBD1 (5 bases). The CDR3 spans 14 residues. Deletions cut 2 bases from V and 5 bases from J, with 12 bases between. The germline gives CDR1 MDHEN, CDR2 SYDVKM. CDR3 residues: CASSLIFGGTEAFF. The DNA for the CDR3 is TGTGCCAGCAGTTTAATTTTTGGGGGGACTGAAGCTTTCTTT.

The V call is TRBV5-1, the J call TRBJ1-2; D is ambiguous. This CDR3 is 12 amino acids long. The V gene lost 4 bases and the J gene lost 8 bases, with 12 bases spanning the gap. Germline CDR1 and CDR2: SGHRS and YFSETQ. CDR3 sequence (DNA): TGCGCCAGCAGCCTGGACCAGAAAGGCTACACCTTC. This sequence encodes CASSLDQKGYTF.

This chain links TRBV5-3 with TRBJ1-1; D call uncertain. TRBV5-3 is annotated as an ORF whose role is uncertain. There are 17 residues in the CDR3. Trimming shortened V by 0 bases and J by 0 bases, and 15 bases separated the two germline ends. The CDR3 loop reads CARSLGPPCRMNTEAFF. The CDR3, as DNA: TGTGCCAGAAGCTTGGGGCCCCCGTGTCGCATGAACACTGAAGCTTTCTTT.

This chain links TRBV10-2 with TRBJ1-1, with TRBD1 as a possible D gene (5 bases). Germline V gene lookup returns CDR1 WSHSY and CDR2 SAAADI. V lost 1 base, J lost 5 bases, and 14 bases lay in between. This CDR3 comprises 15 residues. The CDR3 spells CASSEWEGRGTEAFF. In nucleotides, the CDR3 is TGCGCCAGCAGTGAGTGGGAGGGAAGGGGAACTGAAGCTTTCTTT.

The chain uses TRBV5-1 and TRBJ1-5; perhaps TRBD1 as D (6 bases). V was pared by 4 bases and J by 0 bases, with 8 bases between. This CDR3 has 14 residues. CDR1 and CDR2 (germline): SGHRS, YFSETQ. CDR3 amino acids: CASSVQGSNQPQHF. CDR3 nucleotide sequence: TGCGCCAGCAGCGTACAGGGTAGCAATCAGCCCCAGCATTTT.

The rearrangement joins TRBV27 to TRBJ2-3, with 7 bases aligning to TRBD1. V shed 7 bases and J 1 base; nucleotides not matched to a gene: 5. There are 14 residues in the CDR3. Per the germline V gene, CDR1 is MNHEY and CDR2 is SMNVEV (reference sequence). The chain's CDR3 is CASTRDSRTDTQYF. The CDR3 coding sequence is TGTGCCAGCACCCGGGACAGCCGCACAGATACGCAGTATTTT.

The chain uses TRBV4-3 and TRBJ2-1; 12 positions match TRBD2. Trimming removed 1 base from V and 12 bases from J; junction bases left unmatched: 10. The germline V gene has CDR1 LGHNA and CDR2 YSLEER. The CDR3 is 16 amino acids. The CDR3 coding sequence is TGCGCCAGCAGCCAAGGCCAGACTAGCGGGAGCCCGGGGCAGTTCTTC. It is translated as CASSQGQTSGSPGQFF.

V is TRBV19 and J is TRBJ1-5, with a weak D call TRBD1 (5 bases). V was shortened by 8 bases and J by 5 bases, with 19 bases between the two germline ends. This CDR3 contains 15 residues. Germline V lookup: CDR1 LNHDA, CDR2 SQIVND (reference sequence). The CDR3 protein is CASQTDMSYHQPQHF. The CDR3 DNA sequence: TGTGCCAGTCAAACGGACATGTCCTACCATCAGCCCCAGCATTTT.

This chain joins TRBV5-1 and TRBJ2-2; a weak D match, TRBD1 (5 bases). Trimming took 4 bases from V and 3 from J, leaving 16 bases between them. The CDR3 consists of 16 residues. Germline values: CDR1 SGHRS, CDR2 YFSETQ. Here the CDR3 DNA reads TGCGCCAGCAGCGGCCCCCAAGGGGATCACACCGGGGAGCTGTTTTTT. It specifies CASSGPQGDHTGELFF. The full variable domain, with the rest looked up from reference TRBV5-1 and TRBJ2-2, is KAGVTQTPRYLIKTRGQQVTLSCSPISGHRSVSWYQQTPGQGLQFLFEYFSETQRNKGNFPGRFSGRQFSNSRSEMNVSTLELGDSALYLCASSGPQGDHTGELFFGEGSRLTVL.

The rearrangement links TRBV28 to TRBJ2-2; TRBD1 matches at 7 bases. The ends lost 6 bases at V and 8 bases at J; junction bases unmatched: 12. The CDR3 sequence is 15 residues long. Germline CDR1 MDHEN, CDR2 SYDVKM. The CDR3: CASRLPYRGSGELFF. CDR3 DNA sequence: TGTGCCAGCAGACTCCCTTACAGGGGAAGTGGGGAGCTGTTTTTT. The variable domain in full, with the rest retrieved from reference TRBV28 and TRBJ2-2, is DVKVTQSSRYLVKRTGEKVFLECVQDMDHENMFWYRQDPGLGLRLIYFSYDVKMKEKGDIPEGYSVSREKKERFSLILESASTNQTSMYLCASRLPYRGSGELFFGEGSRLTVL.

This rearrangement joins TRBV9 to TRBJ1-2; D possibly corresponds to TRBD1 (6 bases). Germline V gene data show CDR1 as SGDLS and CDR2 as YYNGEE. The germline V and J ends were trimmed by 5 bases and 2 bases, with 10 bases remaining between them. CDR3 size: 13 residues. The CDR3 bases are TGTGCCAGCAGTGACGACAGGAACTATGGCTACACCTTC. It codes for CASSDDRNYGYTF.

The chain uses TRBV7-2 and TRBJ2-5, with D uncertain. V was clipped by 2 bases and J by 5 bases, with 12 bases between them. Germline values: CDR1 SGHTA, CDR2 FQGNSA. The CDR3 runs to 14 residues. CDR3 region: CASSLYGPDETQYF. CDR3 bases: TGTGCCAGCAGCTTATATGGGCCAGACGAGACCCAGTACTTC.

The chain links TRBV28 to TRBJ1-5; D is possibly TRBD1 (6 bases). The V and J ends lost 5 bases and 5 bases respectively, with 13 bases between them. Germline V gene data show CDR1 as MDHEN and CDR2 as SYDVKM. The CDR3 has 14 residues. CDR3 region: CASSQGQNYQPQHF. DNA for the CDR3: TGTGCCAGCAGTCAAGGACAGAACTATCAGCCCCAGCATTTT.

The rearrangement links TRBV2 to TRBJ2-1; D may be TRBD2 (5 bases). The CDR3 totals 11 residues. V dropped 4 bases and J dropped 10 bases, with 8 bases sitting between them. Germline-derived CDR1 and CDR2 are SNHLY and FYNNEI. The CDR3 is CASSGEREQFF. CDR3 sequence (DNA): TGTGCCAGCAGTGGGGAGAGGGAGCAGTTCTTC.